Listed below are T cell receptor beta chains from one sample, sequenced in a study of blood T cell repertoires in COVID-19. Profiled with immunoSEQ multiplex PCR; TCRdb holds only in-frame clones, not every one. The sample contains 100,000 to 120,000 clones, 82% of which appear only once. The specimen was peripheral blood. The receptors here all came from a woman aged 55-69 years with acute or convalescent COVID-19. Each CDR3 is given with its conserved first and last residue. The D gene is left open where the match is weak. The listing skips clone size in some rows; elsewhere it reads once, few, many or a size class.

J gene,D gene,clone size,V gene,CDR3 DNA,CDR3 protein
TRBJ1-2,TRBD1,NA,TRBV9,TGTGCCAGCAGCGCCACCGGGACAGGGGGCTGGTATGGCTACACCTTC,CASSATGTGGWYGYTF
TRBJ2-6,NA,NA,TRBV19,TGTGCCAGTACCTCCGGCACAGATGAAACCAACGTCCTGACTTTC,CASTSGTDETNVLTF
TRBJ1-6,NA,few,TRBV6-2/TRBV6-3,TGTGCCAGCAGTTACTCGCGGGGACCGCGTAATTCACCCCTCCACTTT,CASSYSRGPRNSPLHF
TRBJ2-5,TRBD1,NA,TRBV6-5,TGTGCCAGCAGAAGGGACAGACAGCTTCAAGAGACCCAGTACTTC,CASRRDRQLQETQYF
TRBJ1-1,NA,NA,TRBV30,TGTGCCTGGAGTGAAGGGAGCACTGAAGCTTTCTTT,CAWSEGSTEAFF
TRBJ2-2,NA,NA,TRBV7-6,TGTGCCAGCAGCTTAGTCGGCGGGGCCGGGGAGCTGTTTTTT,CASSLVGGAGELFF
TRBJ2-5,NA,NA,TRBV6-2/TRBV6-3,TGTGCCAGCAGTTACTCGGTTCTTCCGGGGATAAAGGAGACCCAGTACTTC,CASSYSVLPGIKETQYF
TRBJ2-1,NA,NA,TRBV4-2,TGTGCCAGCAGCCAAGAGGCACTAGGCGACAATGAGCAGTTCTTC,CASSQEALGDNEQFF
TRBJ2-7,NA,NA,TRBV6-5,TGTGCCAGCAGTTACCGCCTAACCTACGAGCAGTACTTC,CASSYRLTYEQYF
TRBJ2-7,NA,NA,TRBV11-3,TGTGCCAGCAGCCCCGGACAGAGCTCCTACGAGCAGTACTTC,CASSPGQSSYEQYF
TRBJ1-2,TRBD1,NA,TRBV28,TGTGCCAGCAGTTCCGGGCCAGGGACAGGGGGCTTAGGCTACACCTTC,CASSSGPGTGGLGYTF
TRBJ2-5,TRBD2,NA,TRBV5-1,TGCGCCAGCAGCTTAGGGACTAGCGGGGTGTTAGAGACCCAGTACTTC,CASSLGTSGVLETQYF
TRBJ1-4,NA,NA,TRBV7-2,TGTGCCAGCAGCTTAGATCCCGGAACTAATGAAAAACTGTTTTTT,CASSLDPGTNEKLFF
TRBJ1-1,NA,once,TRBV5-1,TGCGCCAGCAGCTTGGGAGGTCAGGGTCGGGCTGAAGCTTTCTTT,CASSLGGQGRAEAFF
TRBJ2-1,NA,NA,TRBV20-1,TGCAGTGCTAGACCACCTAACCTAGAGTTCTTC,CSARPPNLEFF
TRBJ2-3,NA,NA,TRBV11-2,TGTGCCAGCAGCTTGGGGCCCGATACGCAGTATTTT,CASSLGPDTQYF
TRBJ2-2,NA,NA,TRBV7-7,TGTGCCAGCAGCTTAACTCGGGAATACACCGGGGAGCTGTTTTTT,CASSLTREYTGELFF
TRBJ1-1,NA,few,TRBV28,TGTGCCAGCAGTTTATACTTGAAAAGGAACACTGAAGCTTTCTTT,CASSLYLKRNTEAFF
TRBJ1-2,TRBD1,NA,TRBV28,TGTGCCAGCAGCCTTGAAGGGACAGGCTATGGCTACACCTTC,CASSLEGTGYGYTF
TRBJ1-5,NA,NA,TRBV28,TGTGCCAGCAGGGCGGGCGGGACGGCTCGGAATGATCAGCCCCAGCATTTT,CASRAGGTARNDQPQHF
TRBJ2-7,TRBD1,NA,TRBV6-2/TRBV6-3,TGTGCCAGCAGTCCCCGCAGGGGGCCCGTAGGAGAGCAGTACTTC,CASSPRRGPVGEQYF
TRBJ2-1,NA,NA,TRBV7-3,TGTGCCAGCAGCGCAGCGGAGATGATATACTACAATGAGCAGTTCTTC,CASSAAEMIYYNEQFF
TRBJ1-2,NA,few,TRBV28,TGTGCCAGCAGTTCAGGGTACTATGGCTACACCTTC,CASSSGYYGYTF
TRBJ1-2,NA,few,TRBV5-1,TGCGCCAGCAGCTTTGAGGGAAGTGGCTACACCTTC,CASSFEGSGYTF
TRBJ1-2,TRBD1,NA,TRBV29-1,TGCAGCGTTCTATGGGAGAGGGGGCCTCAGGGCTACACCTTC,CSVLWERGPQGYTF
TRBJ1-2,TRBD1,NA,TRBV5-1,TGCGCCAGCAGCTTTAATGGAGGGGGCCTTAACTATGGCTACACCTTC,CASSFNGGGLNYGYTF
TRBJ2-7,NA,NA,TRBV2,TGTGCCAGCACCGACGGCGGGGGACAAGCCTACGAGCAGTACTTC,CASTDGGGQAYEQYF
TRBJ1-1,NA,NA,TRBV6-2/TRBV6-3,TGTGCCAGCAGTTCGTTTACTCATGACACTGAAGCTTTCTTT,CASSSFTHDTEAFF
TRBJ2-7,NA,NA,TRBV28,TGTGCCAGCAGCTCCGGTACCTACGAGCAGTACTTC,CASSSGTYEQYF
TRBJ1-1,NA,NA,TRBV5-5,TGTGCCAGCAGCCTCCCCTTGCAGGGCACTGAAGCTTTCTTT,CASSLPLQGTEAFF
TRBJ1-3,NA,once,TRBV6-6,TGTGCCAGCAGTTACGACTATTCTAGCTCTGGAAACACCATATATTTT,CASSYDYSSSGNTIYF
TRBJ1-5,TRBD1,NA,TRBV6-2/TRBV6-3,TGTGCCAGCAGTGCCCCCGGGACAGGTCCTCCCCAGCATTTT,CASSAPGTGPPQHF